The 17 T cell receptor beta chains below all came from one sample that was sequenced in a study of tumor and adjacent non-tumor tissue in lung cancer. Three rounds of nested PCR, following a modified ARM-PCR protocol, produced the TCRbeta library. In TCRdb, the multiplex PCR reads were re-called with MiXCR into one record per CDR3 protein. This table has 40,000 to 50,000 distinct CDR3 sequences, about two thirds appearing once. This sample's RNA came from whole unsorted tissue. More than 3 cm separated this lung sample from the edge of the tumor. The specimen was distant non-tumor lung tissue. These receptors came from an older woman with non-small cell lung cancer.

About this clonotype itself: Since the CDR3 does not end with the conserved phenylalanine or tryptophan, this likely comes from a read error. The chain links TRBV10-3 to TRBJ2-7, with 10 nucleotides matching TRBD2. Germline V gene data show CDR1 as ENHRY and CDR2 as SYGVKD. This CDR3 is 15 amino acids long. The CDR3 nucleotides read TGTGCCATAAGTGAGAGGACTAGCGGTTCCTACGAGCAGTACTCC. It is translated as CAISERTSGSYEQYS.

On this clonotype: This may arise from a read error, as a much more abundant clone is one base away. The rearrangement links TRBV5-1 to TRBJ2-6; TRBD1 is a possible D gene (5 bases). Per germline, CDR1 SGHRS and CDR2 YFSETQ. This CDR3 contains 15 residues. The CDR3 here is CTSSFDSSGANVLTF. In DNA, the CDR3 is TGCACCAGCAGCTTCGACAGCTCTGGGGCCAACGTCCTGACTTTC.

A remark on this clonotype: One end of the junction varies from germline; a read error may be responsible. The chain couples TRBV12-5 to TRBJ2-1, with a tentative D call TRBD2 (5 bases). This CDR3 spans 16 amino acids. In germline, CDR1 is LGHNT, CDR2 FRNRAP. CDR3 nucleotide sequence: TGTGTTAGTGCCCCGCAGCCCGCGGGTGTCGGCAATGAGCAGTTCTTC. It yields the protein CVSAPQPAGVGNEQFF.

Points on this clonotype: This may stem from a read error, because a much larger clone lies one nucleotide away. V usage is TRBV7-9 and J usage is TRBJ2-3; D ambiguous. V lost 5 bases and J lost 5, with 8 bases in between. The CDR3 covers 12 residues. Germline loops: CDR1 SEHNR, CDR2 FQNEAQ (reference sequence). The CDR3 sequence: CASSLLIDTQYF. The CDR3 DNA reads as TGTGCCAGCAGCCTACTCATAGATACGCAGTATTTT. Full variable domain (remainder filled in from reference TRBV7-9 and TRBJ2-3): DTGVSQNPRHKITKRGQNVTFRCDPISEHNRLYWYRQTLGQGPEFLTYFQNEAQLEKSRLLSDRFSAERPKGSFSTLEIQRTEQGDSAMYLCASSLLIDTQYFGPGTRLTVL.

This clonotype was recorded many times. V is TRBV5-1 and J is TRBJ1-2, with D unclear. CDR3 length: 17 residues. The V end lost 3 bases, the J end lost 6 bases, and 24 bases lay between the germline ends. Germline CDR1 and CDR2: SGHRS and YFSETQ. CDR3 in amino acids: CASSSLTFEAEYDGYTF. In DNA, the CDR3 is TGCGCCAGCAGCTCGTTAACTTTCGAGGCAGAGTATGATGGCTACACCTTC.

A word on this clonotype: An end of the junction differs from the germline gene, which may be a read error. The CDR3, as DNA: TGTGCCAGCAATTCAACTTCCGGGACTAGCGGCAATGAGCAGATCTTC. This gives the protein CASNSTSGTSGNEQIF. This chain joins TRBV12-3 or TRBV12-4 and TRBJ2-1; 11 nucleotides agree with TRBD2. This CDR3 comprises 16 residues.

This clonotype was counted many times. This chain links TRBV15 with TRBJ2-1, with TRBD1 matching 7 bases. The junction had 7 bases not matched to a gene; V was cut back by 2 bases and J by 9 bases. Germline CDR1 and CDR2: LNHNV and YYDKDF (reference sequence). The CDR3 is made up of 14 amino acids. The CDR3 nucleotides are TGTGCCACCAGCAGAACTACAGGGGTGGGTGAGCAGTTCTTC. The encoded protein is CATSRTTGVGEQFF.

In DNA form, the CDR3 reads TGTGACAGTAGTTTAGTCGGGTCTGCTACGCAGTATTTT. This translates into CDSSLVGSATQYF. The J gene is TRBJ2-3, the V gene TRBV28; D gene ambiguous. The CDR3 extends over 13 amino acids. Germline V gene data show CDR1 as MDHEN and CDR2 as SYDVKM.

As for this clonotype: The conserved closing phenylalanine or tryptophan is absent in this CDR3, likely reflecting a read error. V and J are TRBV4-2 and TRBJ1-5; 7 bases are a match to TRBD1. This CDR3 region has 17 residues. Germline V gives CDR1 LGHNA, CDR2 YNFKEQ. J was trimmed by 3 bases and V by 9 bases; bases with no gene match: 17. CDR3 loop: CASRPGGRSLNNQPQHS. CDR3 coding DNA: TGTGCCAGTAGACCAGGGGGACGTAGCCTTAACAATCAGCCCCAGCATTCT.

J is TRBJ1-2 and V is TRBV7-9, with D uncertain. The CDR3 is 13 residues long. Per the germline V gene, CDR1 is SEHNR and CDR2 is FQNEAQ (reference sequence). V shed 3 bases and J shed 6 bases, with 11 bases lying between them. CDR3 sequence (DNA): TGTGCCAGCAGCTTCGGAACTGACAATGGCTACACCTTC. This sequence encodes CASSFGTDNGYTF. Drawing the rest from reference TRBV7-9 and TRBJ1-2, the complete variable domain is DTGVSQNPRHKITKRGQNVTFRCDPISEHNRLYWYRQTLGQGPEFLTYFQNEAQLEKSRLLSDRFSAERPKGSFSTLEIQRTEQGDSAMYLCASSFGTDNGYTFGSGTRLTVV.

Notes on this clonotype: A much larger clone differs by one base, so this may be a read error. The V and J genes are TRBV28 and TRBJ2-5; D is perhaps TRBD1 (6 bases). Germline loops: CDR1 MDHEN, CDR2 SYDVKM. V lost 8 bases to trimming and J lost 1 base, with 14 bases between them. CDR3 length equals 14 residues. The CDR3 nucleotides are TGTGCCAGCCTCAAACAGGGATCCCAAGAGACCCAGTACTTC. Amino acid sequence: CASLKQGSQETQYF. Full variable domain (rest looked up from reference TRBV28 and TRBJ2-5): DVKVTQSSRYLVKRTGEKVFLECVQDMDHENMFWYRQDPGLGLRLIYFSYDVKMKEKGDIPEGYSVSREKKERFSLILESASTNQTSMYLCASLKQGSQETQYFGPGTRLLVL.

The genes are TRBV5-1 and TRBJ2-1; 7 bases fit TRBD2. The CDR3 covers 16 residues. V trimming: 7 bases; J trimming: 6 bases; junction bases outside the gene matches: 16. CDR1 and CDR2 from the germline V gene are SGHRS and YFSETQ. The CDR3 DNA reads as TGCGCCAGCGGCCCCTCCGTCGCGGGAGTGCTCAATGAGCAGTTCTTC. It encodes CASGPSVAGVLNEQFF.

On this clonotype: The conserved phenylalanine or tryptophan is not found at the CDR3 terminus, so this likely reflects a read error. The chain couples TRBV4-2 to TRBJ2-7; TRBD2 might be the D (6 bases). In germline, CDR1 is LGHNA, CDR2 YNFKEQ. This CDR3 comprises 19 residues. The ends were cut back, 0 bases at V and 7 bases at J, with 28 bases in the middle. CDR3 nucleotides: TGTGCCAGCAGCCAAGATCTGGTTACTAAAGCGGGCCCTCTACTTGAGCAGTACCTC. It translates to CASSQDLVTKAGPLLEQYL.

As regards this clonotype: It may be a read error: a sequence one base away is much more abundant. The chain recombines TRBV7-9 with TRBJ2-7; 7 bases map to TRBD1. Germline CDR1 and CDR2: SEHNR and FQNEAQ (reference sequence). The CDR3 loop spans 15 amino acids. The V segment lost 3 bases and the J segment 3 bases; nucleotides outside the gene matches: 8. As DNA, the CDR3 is TGTGCCAGCAGCTTGGCAGGGGGAACCAGCTACGAGCAGTACTTC. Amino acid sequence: CASSLAGGTSYEQYF.

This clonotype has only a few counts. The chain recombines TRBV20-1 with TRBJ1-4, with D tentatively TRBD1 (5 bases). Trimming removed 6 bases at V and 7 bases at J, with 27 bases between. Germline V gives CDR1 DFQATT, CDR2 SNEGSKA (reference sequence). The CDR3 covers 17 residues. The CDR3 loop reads CSAPPLQRGGFGEKLFF. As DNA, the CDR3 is TGCAGTGCCCCCCCGTTGCAGAGGGGCGGCTTCGGTGAAAAACTGTTTTTT.

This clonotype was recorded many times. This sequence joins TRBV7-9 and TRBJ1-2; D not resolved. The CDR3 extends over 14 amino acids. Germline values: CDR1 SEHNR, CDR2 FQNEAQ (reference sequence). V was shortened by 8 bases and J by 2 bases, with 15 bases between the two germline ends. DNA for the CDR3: TGTGCCAGCGAGGGTATCCGAGGCAACTATGGCTACACCTTC. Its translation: CASEGIRGNYGYTF. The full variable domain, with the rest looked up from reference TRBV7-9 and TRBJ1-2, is DTGVSQNPRHKITKRGQNVTFRCDPISEHNRLYWYRQTLGQGPEFLTYFQNEAQLEKSRLLSDRFSAERPKGSFSTLEIQRTEQGDSAMYLCASEGIRGNYGYTFGSGTRLTVV.

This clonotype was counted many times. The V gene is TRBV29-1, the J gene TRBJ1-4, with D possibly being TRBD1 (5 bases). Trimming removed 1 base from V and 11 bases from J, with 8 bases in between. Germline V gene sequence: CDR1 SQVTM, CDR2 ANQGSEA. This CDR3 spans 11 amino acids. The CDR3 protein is CSVEGQQKLFF. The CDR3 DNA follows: TGCAGCGTTGAAGGACAGCAGAAACTGTTTTTT.